This TCR beta chain comes out of a study of cytomegalovirus exposure and HLA in healthy donors. This clone has only one observation. PCR employed 60 Vbeta and 13 Jbeta primers. The table came from immunoSEQ multiplex PCR; TCRdb's copy has only in-frame clones and leaves some out. The sample records about 93,000 clones, 82% being singletons. The CDR3 consists of 16 residues. Germline V gives CDR1 SGHTA, CDR2 FQGNSA. V was pared by 2 bases and J by 2 bases, with 13 bases between. This chain connects TRBV7-2 to TRBJ2-1, with a weak D call TRBD2 (5 bases). The material sequenced was PBMCs. The clonotype was recovered from a man over 45 in good health and CMV-seronegative. CDR3 residues: CASSLFGSGPYNEQFF. DNA for the CDR3: TGTGCCAGCAGCTTATTCGGCAGCGGACCCTACAATGAGCAGTTCTTC.